This TCR beta chain came from a study of graft-versus-host responses after intestinal transplantation. Trimming cost V 5 bases and J 1 base, with 15 bases left between them. This CDR3 is 17 amino acids long. The germline V gene has CDR1 SGHTA and CDR2 FQGNSA. Details on this clone: Its antigen is unknown.

This table comes from immunoSEQ multiplex PCR, and its TCRdb copy is limited to in-frame clones, with some not included. The sample includes 90,000 to 150,000 clones, 90% to 95% of them seen just once. The clonotype originates from a human donor who received an intestinal transplant. The chain employs TRBV7-2 and TRBJ2-6, with D possibly being TRBD1 (6 bases). The input for sequencing was unstimulated CD4+ T cells sorted from spleen or lymph node cells, taken before intestinal transplant. CDR3 nucleotide sequence: TGTGCCAGCAGCCGCAACGCCAGGGGATCTGGGGCCAACGTCCTGACTTTC. It yields the protein CASSRNARGSGANVLTF.